These 30 T cell receptor beta chains came from one sample sequenced in a study of PD-1 blockade in classical Hodgkin lymphoma. The time point denotes: newly diagnosed, previously untreated cHL patient sample. Profiled with immunoSEQ multiplex PCR; TCRdb holds only in-frame clones, not every one. The repertoire holds roughly 70,000 clones, with 93% as singletons. The sample consisted of peripheral blood mononuclear cells (PBMCs). The source of these receptors is a human donor with classical Hodgkin lymphoma.

This chain joins TRBV9 and TRBJ1-4; D unclear. The CDR3 has 15 residues. The germline CDR1 and CDR2 sequences are SGDLS and YYNGEE. The germline V and J ends were trimmed by 1 base and 0 bases, with 7 bases remaining between them. The CDR3 loop is CASSVTGTTNEKLFF. The CDR3 region has the DNA TGTGCCAGCAGCGTAACGGGGACAACTAATGAAAAACTGTTTTTT. Supplemented by reference TRBV9 and TRBJ1-4, the full variable domain reads DSGVTQTPKHLITATGQRVTLRCSPRSGDLSVYWYQQSLDQGLQFLIQYYNGEERAKGNILERFSAQQFPDLHSELNLSSLELGDSALYFCASSVTGTTNEKLFFGSGTQLSVL.

This rearrangement joins TRBV30 to TRBJ1-1; D is uncertain. The CDR3 has 13 residues. Germline V gene data show CDR1 as GTSNPN and CDR2 as SVGIG (reference sequence). V lost 3 bases, J lost 1 base, and 9 bases lay in between. The CDR3 here is CAWRTSWNTEAFF. DNA for the CDR3: TGTGCCTGGAGGACAAGTTGGAACACTGAAGCTTTCTTT.

The chain combines TRBV11-3 with TRBJ2-1, with D perhaps TRBD1 or TRBD2 (6 bases each). Germline V lookup: CDR1 SGHNT, CDR2 YENEEA. The ends were cut back, 5 bases at V and 5 bases at J, with 13 bases in the middle. The length of the CDR3 is 14 residues. The CDR3 is CASSERGADNEQFF. CDR3 coding DNA: TGTGCCAGCAGCGAGAGGGGGGCAGACAATGAGCAGTTCTTC.

This chain links TRBV28 with TRBJ2-7; D gene unclear. V was shortened by 3 bases and J by 4 bases, with 10 bases between the two germline ends. The CDR3 is made up of 13 amino acids. Germline assignment: CDR1 MDHEN and CDR2 SYDVKM. Here the CDR3 DNA reads TGTGCCAGCAGTTTCCTAGACTCATACGAGCAGTACTTC. Translating it yields CASSFLDSYEQYF. The full variable domain, with the rest looked up from reference TRBV28 and TRBJ2-7, is DVKVTQSSRYLVKRTGEKVFLECVQDMDHENMFWYRQDPGLGLRLIYFSYDVKMKEKGDIPEGYSVSREKKERFSLILESASTNQTSMYLCASSFLDSYEQYFGPGTRLTVT.

This rearrangement joins TRBV20-1 to TRBJ2-1; D is unresolved. The CDR3 spans 10 residues. The germline V gene encodes CDR1 DFQATT and CDR2 SNEGSKA (reference sequence). Trimming removed 3 bases at V and 9 bases at J, with 6 bases between. CDR3 region: CSARAGEQFF. The CDR3 DNA reads as TGCAGTGCTAGGGCAGGTGAGCAGTTCTTC.

V gene TRBV5-1 combines with J gene TRBJ1-5; D remains unclear. Per germline, CDR1 SGHRS and CDR2 YFSETQ. V lost 5 bases to trimming and J lost 5 bases, with 11 bases between them. This CDR3 has 13 residues. Here the CDR3 reads CASSRTGDQPQHF. The CDR3 nucleotides read TGCGCCAGCAGTAGAACTGGCGATCAGCCCCAGCATTTT.

In this sample, this clone turned up a few times. The genes are TRBV6-5 and TRBJ1-1, with 7 bases that match TRBD1. CDR1 and CDR2 from the germline V gene are MNHEY and SVGAGI. This CDR3 region has 14 residues. V was pared by 4 bases and J by 0 bases, with 2 bases of the junction left unmatched. CDR3 residues: CASSSGTVNTEAFF. The CDR3 DNA sequence: TGTGCCAGCAGTTCCGGGACAGTGAACACTGAAGCTTTCTTT.

The chain is built from TRBV10-3 and TRBJ1-1; no firm D call. The germline V gene encodes CDR1 ENHRY and CDR2 SYGVKD. Trimming removed 1 base from V and 0 bases from J, with 12 bases in between. The CDR3 has 16 residues. In nucleotides, the CDR3 is TGTGCCATCAGTGAGTTCGGACGGCATATGAACACTGAAGCTTTCTTT. Its translation is CAISEFGRHMNTEAFF.

The rearrangement joins TRBV25-1 to TRBJ1-5, with TRBD1 identical over 7 bases. The CDR3 has 14 residues. Germline V gives CDR1 MGHDK, CDR2 SYGVNS. The V gene end was trimmed by 5 bases and the J gene end by 7 bases; junction bases not matched to a gene: 8. As DNA, the CDR3 is TGTGCCAGCAGTTCGACAGGGCGCGGGCAGCCCCAGCATTTT. Protein sequence: CASSSTGRGQPQHF.

The rearrangement links TRBV2 to TRBJ2-6; D gene ambiguous. The CDR3 is 14 amino acids. With 7 bases removed from V and 0 bases from J, the gap between germline ends came to 7 bases. Germline loops: CDR1 SNHLY, CDR2 FYNNEI. CDR3 residues: CASTWGSGANVLTF. In DNA form, the CDR3 reads TGTGCCAGCACATGGGGCTCTGGGGCCAACGTCCTGACTTTC. Using reference TRBV2 and TRBJ2-6 for the parts outside the CDR3, the full variable domain is EPEVTQTPSHQVTQMGQEVILRCVPISNHLYFYWYRQILGQKVEFLVSFYNNEISEKSEIFDDQFSVERPDGSNFTLKIRSTKLEDSAMYFCASTWGSGANVLTFGAGSRLTVL.

This clone was recorded only once. The rearrangement joins TRBV6-1 to TRBJ1-5; D call uncertain. Germline CDR1 and CDR2: MNHNS and SASEGT. The V and J ends lost 2 bases and 0 bases respectively, with 11 bases between them. The CDR3 has 16 amino acids. CDR3 DNA: TGTGCCAGCAGTGAAACTCTCCAAAATAGCAATCAGCCCCAGCATTTT. Translating it yields CASSETLQNSNQPQHF.

The rearrangement uses TRBV5-6 and TRBJ2-1; 12 nucleotides line up with TRBD1. The CDR3 covers 17 residues. Germline loops: CDR1 SGHDT, CDR2 YYEEEE. Trimming removed 3 bases from V and 6 bases from J; junction bases left unmatched: 10. This CDR3 reads CASSSDPGTGGGNEQFF. For the CDR3, the DNA is TGTGCCAGCAGCTCCGACCCCGGGACAGGGGGCGGCAATGAGCAGTTCTTC.

The rearrangement links TRBV5-8 to TRBJ2-2, with D perhaps matching TRBD1 or TRBD2 (5 bases each). V shed 0 bases and J shed 9 bases, with 18 bases lying between them. CDR1 and CDR2 (germline): SGHTS, YDEGEE. This CDR3 spans 16 amino acids. The CDR3 DNA sequence: TGTGCCAGCAGCTTGGCGTATCAGGGAGCACGGCGGGAGCTGTTTTTT. This sequence encodes CASSLAYQGARRELFF.

This chain uses TRBV11-2 with TRBJ2-7; D call uncertain. The CDR3 covers 13 residues. V was pared by 3 bases and J by 7 bases, with 13 bases between. Germline CDR1 and CDR2: SGHAT and FQNNGV. The CDR3 reads CASSLALVGEQYF. The CDR3 nucleotides are TGTGCCAGCAGCTTGGCGTTAGTGGGTGAGCAGTACTTC.

This chain uses TRBV19 with TRBJ2-1; D may be TRBD2 (6 bases). Trimming shortened V by 3 bases and J by 6 bases, and 12 bases separated the two germline ends. Germline V CDR1 and CDR2: LNHDA, SQIVND (reference sequence). The CDR3 consists of 14 residues. The CDR3 DNA is TGTGCCAGTAGTATCCAGGGAGGAACCAATGAGCAGTTCTTC. As protein: CASSIQGGTNEQFF.

V is TRBV2 and J is TRBJ2-3; a weak D match, TRBD1 (5 bases). CDR1 SNHLY and CDR2 FYNNEI come from the germline V gene. CDR3 length: 13 residues. V lost 5 bases to trimming and J lost 5 bases, with 11 bases between them. CDR3 sequence reads: CASSHLGEDTQYF. The CDR3 nucleotides are TGTGCCAGCAGTCATCTAGGGGAAGATACGCAGTATTTT.

V is TRBV15 and J is TRBJ1-2, with D hard to call. V was trimmed by 5 bases and J by 0 bases, leaving 10 bases between them. CDR3 length equals 14 residues. The V gene's germline CDR1 is LNHNV and CDR2 YYDKDF (reference sequence). CDR3 sequence: CATSWSQSNYGYTF. The DNA of the CDR3 is TGTGCCACCAGCTGGAGTCAGTCTAACTATGGCTACACCTTC.

V gene TRBV7-2 combines with J gene TRBJ2-1; D call uncertain. The CDR3 totals 11 residues. Germline CDR1 SGHTA, CDR2 FQGNSA. Trimming pared 5 bases from V and 7 bases from J, leaving 6 bases between. CDR3 region: CASSVVNEQFF. The CDR3 DNA follows: TGTGCCAGCAGCGTAGTGAATGAGCAGTTCTTC. The entire variable domain, with the rest obtained from reference TRBV7-2 and TRBJ2-1, is as follows: GAGVSQSPSNKVTEKGKDVELRCDPISGHTALYWYRQSLGQGLEFLIYFQGNSAPDKSGLPSDRFSAERTGGSVSTLTIQRTQQEDSAVYLCASSVVNEQFFGPGTRLTVL.

The chain links TRBV5-1 to TRBJ2-3; D call uncertain. This CDR3 is built from 12 residues. Germline-derived CDR1 and CDR2 are SGHRS and YFSETQ. The V end was cut by 4 bases, the J end by 6 bases, with 9 bases between. CDR3 sequence reads: CASSPPSDTQYF. CDR3 DNA: TGCGCCAGCAGCCCCCCCAGCGATACGCAGTATTTT.

This clone appeared a single time. This chain uses TRBV5-1 with TRBJ2-3; 12 nucleotides match TRBD2. The length of the CDR3 is 17 residues. Germline V CDR1 and CDR2: SGHRS, YFSETQ. The junction had 2 bases not matched to a gene; V was cut back by 0 bases and J by 0 bases. The CDR3 is CASSLGTSGTSTDTQYF. Here the CDR3 DNA reads TGCGCCAGCAGCTTGGGGACTAGCGGGACTAGCACAGATACGCAGTATTTT.

This chain uses TRBV2 with TRBJ2-7, with D uncertain. CDR3 size: 11 residues. The V end was cut by 10 bases, the J end by 3 bases, with 10 bases between. Germline lookup yields CDR1 SNHLY and CDR2 FYNNEI. The CDR3 DNA reads TGTGCCACCTACTCGGGCTACGAGCAGTACTTC. Translation gives CATYSGYEQYF.

The chain is built from TRBV2 and TRBJ1-2; D is unresolved. This CDR3 region has 16 residues. V was shortened by 4 bases and J by 0 bases, with 15 bases between the two germline ends. Germline V gives CDR1 SNHLY, CDR2 FYNNEI. This chain's CDR3 is CASSGASVSTNYGYTF. The DNA of the CDR3 is TGTGCCAGCAGTGGGGCCAGTGTCTCTACTAACTATGGCTACACCTTC.

The chain is built from TRBV19 and TRBJ1-2; possibly TRBD1 for D (6 bases). Trimming cost V 3 bases and J 8 bases, with 16 bases left between them. CDR1 and CDR2 from the germline V gene are LNHDA and SQIVND (reference sequence). This CDR3 is 14 amino acids long. The DNA of the CDR3 is TGTGCCAGTAGTATTTCAGGGGACGTAGAGGGCTACACCTTC. Residues: CASSISGDVEGYTF.

In this sample, this clone turned up a few times. The genes are TRBV6-1 and TRBJ2-3; D remains unclear. The CDR3 totals 15 residues. Trimming took 6 bases from V and 2 from J, leaving 15 bases between them. In germline, CDR1 is MNHNS, CDR2 SASEGT. The CDR3 here is CASRSTRWDTDTQYF. CDR3 DNA sequence: TGTGCCAGCAGATCTACGCGGTGGGACACAGATACGCAGTATTTT.

CDR3 sequence (DNA): TGTGCCAGCAGCTTCGAACAGGTGGTCTATGGCTACACCTTC. Its translation: CASSFEQVVYGYTF. The rearrangement links TRBV7-9 to TRBJ1-2; D is perhaps TRBD1 (5 bases). CDR3 length: 14 amino acids. Germline V gives CDR1 SEHNR, CDR2 FQNEAQ (reference sequence). The V end was cut by 3 bases, the J end by 4 bases, with 12 bases between.

The chain links TRBV6-5 to TRBJ1-3, with a possible D match to TRBD1 (5 bases). V was cut by 5 bases and J by 5 bases, with 16 bases left in between. Germline V gene lookup returns CDR1 MNHEY and CDR2 SVGAGI. This CDR3 region has 15 residues. This CDR3 is CASSATQGVRNTIYF. CDR3 bases: TGTGCCAGCAGTGCTACGCAGGGCGTGAGAAACACCATATATTTT.

The J gene is TRBJ2-5, the V gene TRBV4-1; TRBD1 matches at 7 bases. The length of the CDR3 is 13 residues. V lost 5 bases, J lost 5 bases, and 5 bases stayed unmatched. CDR1 is MGHRA and CDR2 is YSYEKL in the germline V gene. The CDR3 sequence is CASSKTGLETQYF. The CDR3 DNA reads as TGCGCCAGCAGCAAGACAGGGCTGGAGACCCAGTACTTC.

This clone showed up just a few times. The genes are TRBV29-1 and TRBJ2-1; unclear D gene. Trimming took 6 bases from V and 5 from J, leaving 17 bases between them. Per the germline V gene, CDR1 is SQVTM and CDR2 is ANQGSEA. The CDR3 contains 14 residues. CDR3: CSVLVVLKHNEQFF. CDR3 DNA: TGCAGCGTCCTTGTCGTCTTAAAACACAATGAGCAGTTCTTC.

V is TRBV6-5 and J is TRBJ2-7; the D gene is possibly TRBD2 (6 bases). This CDR3 spans 14 amino acids. The germline gives CDR1 MNHEY, CDR2 SVGAGI. V lost 5 bases and J lost 0, with 11 bases in between. CDR3: CASSGGKTSYEQYF. The CDR3 DNA is TGTGCCAGCAGTGGAGGGAAGACCTCCTACGAGCAGTACTTC.

This sequence joins TRBV30 and TRBJ1-5; D perhaps matches TRBD1 (5 bases). Per the germline V gene, CDR1 is GTSNPN and CDR2 is SVGIG (reference sequence). The CDR3 is 15 amino acids. The ends were cut back, 0 bases at V and 0 bases at J, with 9 bases in the middle. DNA for the CDR3: TGTGCCTGGAGTGTCGGGACGAATAGCAATCAGCCCCAGCATTTT. Protein: CAWSVGTNSNQPQHF.